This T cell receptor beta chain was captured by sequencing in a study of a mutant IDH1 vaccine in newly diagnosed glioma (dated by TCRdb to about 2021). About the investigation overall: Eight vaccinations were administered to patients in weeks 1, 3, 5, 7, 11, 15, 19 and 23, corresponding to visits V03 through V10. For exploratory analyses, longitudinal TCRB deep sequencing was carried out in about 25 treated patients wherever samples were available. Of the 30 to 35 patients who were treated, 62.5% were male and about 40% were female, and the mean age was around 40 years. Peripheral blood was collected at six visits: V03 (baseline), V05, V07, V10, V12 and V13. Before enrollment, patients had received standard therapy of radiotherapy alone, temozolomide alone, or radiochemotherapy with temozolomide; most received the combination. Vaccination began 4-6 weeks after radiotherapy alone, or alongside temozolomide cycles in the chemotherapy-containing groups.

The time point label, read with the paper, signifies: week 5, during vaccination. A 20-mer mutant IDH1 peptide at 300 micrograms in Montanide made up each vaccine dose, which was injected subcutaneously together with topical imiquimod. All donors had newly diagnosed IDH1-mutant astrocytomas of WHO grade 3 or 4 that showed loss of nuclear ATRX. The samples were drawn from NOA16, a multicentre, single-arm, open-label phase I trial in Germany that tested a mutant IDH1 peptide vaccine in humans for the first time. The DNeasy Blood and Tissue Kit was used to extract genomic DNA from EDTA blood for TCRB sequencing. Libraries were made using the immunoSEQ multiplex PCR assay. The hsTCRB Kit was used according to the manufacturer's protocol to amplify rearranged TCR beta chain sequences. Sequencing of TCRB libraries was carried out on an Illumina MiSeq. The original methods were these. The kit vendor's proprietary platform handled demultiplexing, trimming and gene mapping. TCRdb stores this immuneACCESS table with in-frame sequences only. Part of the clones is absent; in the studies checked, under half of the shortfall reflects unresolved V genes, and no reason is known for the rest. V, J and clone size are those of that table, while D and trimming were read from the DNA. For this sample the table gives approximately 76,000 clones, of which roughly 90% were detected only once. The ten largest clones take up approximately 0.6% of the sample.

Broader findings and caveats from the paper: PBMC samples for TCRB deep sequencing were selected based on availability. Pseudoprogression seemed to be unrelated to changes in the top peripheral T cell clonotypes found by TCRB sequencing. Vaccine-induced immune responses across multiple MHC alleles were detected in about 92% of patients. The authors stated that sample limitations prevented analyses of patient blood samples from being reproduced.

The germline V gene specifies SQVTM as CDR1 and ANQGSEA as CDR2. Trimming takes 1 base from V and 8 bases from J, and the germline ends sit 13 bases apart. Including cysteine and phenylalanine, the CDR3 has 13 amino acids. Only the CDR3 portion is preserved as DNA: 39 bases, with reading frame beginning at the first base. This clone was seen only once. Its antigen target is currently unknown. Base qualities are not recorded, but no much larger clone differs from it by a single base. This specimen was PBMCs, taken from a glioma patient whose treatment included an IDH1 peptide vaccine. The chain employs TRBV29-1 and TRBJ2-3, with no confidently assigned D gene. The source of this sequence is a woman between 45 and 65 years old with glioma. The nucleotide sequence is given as TGCAGCGTTGAAGTAGGAGCATCAGCTACGCAGTATTTT. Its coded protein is CSVEVGASATQYF.